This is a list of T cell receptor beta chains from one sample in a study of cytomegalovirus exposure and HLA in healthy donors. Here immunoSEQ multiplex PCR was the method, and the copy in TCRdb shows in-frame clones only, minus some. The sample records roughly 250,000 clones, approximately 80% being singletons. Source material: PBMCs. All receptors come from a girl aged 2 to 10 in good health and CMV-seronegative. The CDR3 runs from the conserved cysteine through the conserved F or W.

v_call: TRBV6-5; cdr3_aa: CASGTSGGLPYEQYF
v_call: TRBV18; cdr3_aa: CASSQTGGSNQPQHF
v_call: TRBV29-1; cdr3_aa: CSARTGGAYNEQFF
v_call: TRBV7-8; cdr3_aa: CASSLVSSTYNEQFF
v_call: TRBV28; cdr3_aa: CASSALQGANYGYTF
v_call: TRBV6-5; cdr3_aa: CASTSDRGPTGELFF
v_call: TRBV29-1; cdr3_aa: CSVDSNGDEQYF
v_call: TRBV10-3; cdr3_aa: CAISWTSGQETQYF
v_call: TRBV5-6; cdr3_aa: CASSQGLAGVLLNIQYF
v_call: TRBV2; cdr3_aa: CASPSSGSKETQYF
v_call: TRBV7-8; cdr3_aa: CASSLTRGGREQFF
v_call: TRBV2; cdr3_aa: CASSGTGDNEQFF
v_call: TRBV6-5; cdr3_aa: CASMTGGPAKNIQYF
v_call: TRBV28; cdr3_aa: CASSSGGAALYEQYF
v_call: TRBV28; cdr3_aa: CATHTPVSYNEQFF
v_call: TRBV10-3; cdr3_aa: CAISEGSGQGATEAFF
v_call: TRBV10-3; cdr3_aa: CAISPGNNQPQHF
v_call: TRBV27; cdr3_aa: CASSLSTTRQTPWIYNEQFF
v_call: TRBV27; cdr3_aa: CASSLRVAYEQYF
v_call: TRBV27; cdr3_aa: CASTQGLGTGELFF
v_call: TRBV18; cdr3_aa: CASSPARRRPNTEAFF
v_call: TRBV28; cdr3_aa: CASSPGQYSNQPQHF
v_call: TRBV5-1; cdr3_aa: CASSPWGLDSNRPQHF
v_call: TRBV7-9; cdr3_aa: CASSRGEAGEAFF
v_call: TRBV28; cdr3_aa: CASTHRLGQSYEQYF
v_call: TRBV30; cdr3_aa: CATHRGQMDTEAFF
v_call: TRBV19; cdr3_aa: CASSWQGGRETQYF
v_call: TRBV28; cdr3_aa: CASSLGSTGVAPTLSSYEQYF
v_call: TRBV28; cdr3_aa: CASSKWTGFEADPNYEQYF
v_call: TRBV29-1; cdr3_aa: CSVGPVPNTGELFF
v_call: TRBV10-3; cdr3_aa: CAISYSLVVPLNEQFF
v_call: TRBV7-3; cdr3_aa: CASSRGSNNEQFF
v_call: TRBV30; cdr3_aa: CARARQGANYGYTF
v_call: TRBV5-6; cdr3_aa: CASSHRIMIEQYF
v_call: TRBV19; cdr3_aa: CASSIAQTGGAGAFF